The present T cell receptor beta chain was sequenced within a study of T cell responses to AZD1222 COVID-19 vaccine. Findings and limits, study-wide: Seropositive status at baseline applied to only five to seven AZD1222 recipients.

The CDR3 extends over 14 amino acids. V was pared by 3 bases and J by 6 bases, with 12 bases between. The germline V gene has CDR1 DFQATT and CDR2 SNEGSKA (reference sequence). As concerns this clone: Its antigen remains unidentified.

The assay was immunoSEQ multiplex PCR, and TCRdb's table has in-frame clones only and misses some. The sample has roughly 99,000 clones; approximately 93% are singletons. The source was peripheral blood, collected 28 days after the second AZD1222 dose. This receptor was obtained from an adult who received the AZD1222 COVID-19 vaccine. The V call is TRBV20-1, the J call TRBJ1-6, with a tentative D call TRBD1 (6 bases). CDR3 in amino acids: CSASVGGRNSPLHF. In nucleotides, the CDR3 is TGCAGTGCTAGTGTGGGGGGCCGTAATTCACCCCTCCACTTT.